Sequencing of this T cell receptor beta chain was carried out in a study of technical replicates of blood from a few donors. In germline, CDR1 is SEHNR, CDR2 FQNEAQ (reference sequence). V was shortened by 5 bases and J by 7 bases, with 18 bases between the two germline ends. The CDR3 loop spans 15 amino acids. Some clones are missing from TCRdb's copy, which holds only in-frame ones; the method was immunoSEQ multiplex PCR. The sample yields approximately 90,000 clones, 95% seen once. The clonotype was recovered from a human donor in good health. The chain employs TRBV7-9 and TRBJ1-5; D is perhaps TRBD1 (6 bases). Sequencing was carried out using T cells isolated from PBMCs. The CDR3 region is CASSPSNRDGQPQHF. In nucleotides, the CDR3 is TGTGCCAGCAGCCCGTCAAACAGGGATGGGCAGCCCCAGCATTTT.